This TCR beta chain was captured by sequencing in a study of blood T cell repertoires in COVID-19. Turning to the study itself: Samples taken during acute and convalescent COVID-19 were collected in the United States, Italy and Spain. T cells, B-cell-depleted T cells, or PBMCs supplied cDNA or gDNA.

As processed by the authors: Estimates of nucleated cell counts were drawn from the amplification of reference gene primers. TCRdb's table, derived via immunoSEQ multiplex PCR, lists solely in-frame clones and lacks some. From that table come the V and J calls and clone size; the DNA was used to work out D and trimming. The repertoire has some 73,000 clones, 70% to 80% of them found once; the top ten carry about 2.2%. This clone was detected only a few times. There are 15 residues in the CDR3. Trimming pared 5 bases from V and 2 bases from J, leaving 15 bases between. In germline, CDR1 is SGHAT, CDR2 FQNNGV.

The sample taken for sequencing was peripheral blood. The chain combines TRBV11-2 with TRBJ1-2, with D possibly being TRBD1 (5 bases). The TCR sequence derives from a man between 65 and 85 years old with COVID-19, enrolled during active disease. The CDR3 DNA reads as TGTGCCAGCAGCCAGACAGCCGCTGGCAACTATGGCTACACCTTC. Translated: CASSQTAAGNYGYTF. The variable domain in full, with the rest retrieved from reference TRBV11-2 and TRBJ1-2, is EAGVAQSPRYKIIEKRQSVAFWCNPISGHATLYWYQQILGQGPKLLIQFQNNGVVDDSQLPKDRFSAERLKGVDSTLKIQPAKLEDSAVYLCASSQTAAGNYGYTFGSGTRLTVV.